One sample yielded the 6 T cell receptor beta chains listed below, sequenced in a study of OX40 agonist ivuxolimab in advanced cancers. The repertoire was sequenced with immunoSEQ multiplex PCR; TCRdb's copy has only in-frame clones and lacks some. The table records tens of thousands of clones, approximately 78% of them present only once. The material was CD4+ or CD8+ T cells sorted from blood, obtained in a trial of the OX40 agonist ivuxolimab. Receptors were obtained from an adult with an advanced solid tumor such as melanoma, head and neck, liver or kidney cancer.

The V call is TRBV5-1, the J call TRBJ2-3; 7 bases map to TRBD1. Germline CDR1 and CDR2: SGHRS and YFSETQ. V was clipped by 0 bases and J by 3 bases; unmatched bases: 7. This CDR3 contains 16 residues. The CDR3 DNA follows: TGCGCCAGCAGCTTGGGAGACAGGGCTATGACAGATACGCAGTATTTT. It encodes CASSLGDRAMTDTQYF.

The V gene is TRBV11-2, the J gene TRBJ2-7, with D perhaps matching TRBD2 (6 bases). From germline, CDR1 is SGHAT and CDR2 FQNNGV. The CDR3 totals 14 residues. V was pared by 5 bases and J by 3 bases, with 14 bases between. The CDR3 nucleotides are TGTGCCAGCAGCCGGAGGGGCCAGTACTACGAGCAGTACTTC. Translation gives CASSRRGQYYEQYF.

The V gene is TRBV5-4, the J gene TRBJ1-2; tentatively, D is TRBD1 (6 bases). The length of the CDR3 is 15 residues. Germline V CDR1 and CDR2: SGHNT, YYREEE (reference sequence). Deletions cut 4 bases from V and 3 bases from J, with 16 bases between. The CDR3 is CASSPKGGGDYGYTF. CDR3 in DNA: TGTGCCAGCAGCCCAAAGGGGGGAGGTGACTATGGCTACACCTTC.

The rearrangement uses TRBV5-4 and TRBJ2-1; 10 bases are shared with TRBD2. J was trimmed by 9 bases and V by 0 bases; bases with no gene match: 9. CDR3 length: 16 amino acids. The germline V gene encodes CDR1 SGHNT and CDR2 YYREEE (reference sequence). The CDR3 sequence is CASSLAASGRAGEQFF. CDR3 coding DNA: TGTGCCAGCAGCTTGGCCGCCAGCGGGAGGGCCGGTGAGCAGTTCTTC.

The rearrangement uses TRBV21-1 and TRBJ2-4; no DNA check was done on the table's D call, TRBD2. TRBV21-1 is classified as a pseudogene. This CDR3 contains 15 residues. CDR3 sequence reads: CASKGVRQGKNIQYF. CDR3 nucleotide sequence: TGTGCCAGCAAGGGAGTAAGGCAAGGCAAAAACATTCAGTACTTC.

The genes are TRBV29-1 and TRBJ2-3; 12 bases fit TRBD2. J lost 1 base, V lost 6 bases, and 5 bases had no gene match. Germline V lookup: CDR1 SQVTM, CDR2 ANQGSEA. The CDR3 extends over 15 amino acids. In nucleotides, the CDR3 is TGCAGCGTCGACCGACTAGCGGGAGGCACAGATACGCAGTATTTT. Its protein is CSVDRLAGGTDTQYF.